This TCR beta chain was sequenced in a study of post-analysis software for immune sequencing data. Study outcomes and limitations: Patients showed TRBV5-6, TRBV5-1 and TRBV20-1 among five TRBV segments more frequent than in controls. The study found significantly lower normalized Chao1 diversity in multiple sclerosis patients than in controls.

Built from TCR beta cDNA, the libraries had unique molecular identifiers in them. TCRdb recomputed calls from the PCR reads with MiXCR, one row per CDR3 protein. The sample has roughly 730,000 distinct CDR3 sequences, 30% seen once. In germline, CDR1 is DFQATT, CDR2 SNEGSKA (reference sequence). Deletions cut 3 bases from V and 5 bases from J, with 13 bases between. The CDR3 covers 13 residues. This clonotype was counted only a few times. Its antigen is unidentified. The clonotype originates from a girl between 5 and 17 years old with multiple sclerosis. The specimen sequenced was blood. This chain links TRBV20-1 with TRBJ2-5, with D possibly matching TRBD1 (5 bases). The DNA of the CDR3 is TGCAGTGCTAGCACCAGGGCCGCGGAGACCCAGTACTTC. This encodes CSASTRAAETQYF.